This section outlines one T cell receptor beta chain sequence together with its context. This CDR3 contains 13 residues. Trimming removed 9 bases at V and 0 bases at J, with 11 bases between. Germline V lookup: CDR1 SNHLY, CDR2 FYNNEI. This sample was included in a study of blood T cell repertoires in COVID-19. Study overall: PBMCs, B-cell-depleted T cells, or T cells were the source of the cDNA or gDNA that made up the material.

TCRdb keeps only in-frame clones here, not all; method: immunoSEQ multiplex PCR. The repertoire consists of some 220,000 clones, with approximately 83% occurring once and the leading ten covering 2% to 2.5%. The sequencing sample was made of peripheral blood. The chain joins TRBV2 to TRBJ1-1, with D possibly TRBD1 on 5 matching bases. This receptor was obtained from a woman aged 60-70 years with acute or convalescent COVID-19. CDR3 sequence reads: CASTQELNTEAFF. CDR3 bases: TGTGCCAGTACACAGGAATTGAACACTGAAGCTTTCTTT.